This passage covers 29 T cell receptor beta chains from one sample sequenced in a study of CXCR3-negative and CXCR3-positive naive CD8 T cells. No antigen has been assigned to these receptors. Findings and caveats of the study: For CXCR3-positive naive cells, TRB CDR3s were more hydrophobic than those of CXCR3-negative naive cells.

The TRB libraries of cDNA were built by UMI-labeled 5' RACE. TCRdb re-called the 5' RACE reads; every CDR3 protein appears as one record, without DNA. The table for this sample gives under 85,000 distinct CDR3 sequences. Specimen: naive CXCR3+ CD8+ T cells from blood. Subset meaning: CD45RO-CCR7+CD27+CD95- naive CD8+ T cells expressing CXCR3 (TNR3+). These TCRs come from a human donor in good health. Some clones in this sample may be carry-over from other donors' samples.

The V and J genes are TRBV7-9 and TRBJ2-1. The CDR3 consists of 12 residues. CDR1 SEHNR and CDR2 FQNEAQ come from the germline V gene (reference sequence). The CDR3 sequence is CASSLGSNEQFF.

The gene calls are TRBV28 and TRBJ2-2; TCRdb picks TRBD2, but there is no DNA to check that call. Per germline, CDR1 MDHEN and CDR2 SYDVKM. This CDR3 is 17 amino acids long. The CDR3 spells CASSFPERGAPTGELFF.

V is TRBV7-6 and J is TRBJ2-7; the TCRdb D gene call, TRBD1, has no DNA to confirm it. CDR3 size: 14 residues. Germline V gene sequence: CDR1 SGHVS, CDR2 FNYEAQ. The CDR3 spells CASSFGGEAYEQYF.

The rearrangement uses TRBV6-2 or TRBV6-3 and TRBJ2-3; the TRBD1 assignment by TCRdb is unverifiable without DNA. This CDR3 is built from 15 residues. Germline CDR1 MNHEY, CDR2 SVGEGT. The CDR3 region is CASSPSDGGTDTQYF.

This chain connects TRBV5-1 to TRBJ2-7. The CDR3 spans 13 residues. Per germline, CDR1 SGHRS and CDR2 YFSETQ. This CDR3 is CASSFGQTYEQYF.

The chain uses TRBV6-6 and TRBJ1-1; the TCRdb call, TRBD1, lacks DNA for checking. In germline, CDR1 is MNHNY, CDR2 SVGAGI (reference sequence). The CDR3 runs 17 residues. CDR3 loop: CASSYSTRTGGFPEAFF.

The chain uses TRBV12-3 or TRBV12-4 and TRBJ2-1. The CDR3 is 14 amino acids. Here the CDR3 reads CASTEAQVVNEQFF.

V usage is TRBV27 and J usage is TRBJ2-7; TCRdb picks TRBD1, but there is no DNA to check that call. The germline V gene encodes CDR1 MNHEY and CDR2 SMNVEV (reference sequence). This CDR3 region has 12 residues. CDR3 amino acids: CASSRTGNEQYF.

The chain links TRBV27 to TRBJ2-7; the D call of TRBD2 rests on TCRdb alone, since no DNA is present to check it. The CDR3 contains 14 residues. Germline CDR1 is MNHEY and CDR2 is SMNVEV (reference sequence). This CDR3 is CASSRDSLSYEQYF.

The CDR3 is CASSVGDYLYEQYF. The rearrangement links TRBV5-1 to TRBJ2-7; TCRdb indicates TRBD2, and absent DNA this call remains unverified. The CDR3 spans 14 residues. Germline V gene sequence: CDR1 SGHRS, CDR2 YFSETQ.

The chain carries TRBV20-1 and TRBJ2-5; the TCRdb call, TRBD1, lacks DNA for checking. CDR3 size: 14 residues. In germline, CDR1 is DFQATT, CDR2 SNEGSKA (reference sequence). This CDR3 is CSARDTWGGETQYF.

The chain combines TRBV6-2 or TRBV6-3 with TRBJ2-3. This CDR3 contains 12 residues. Germline V gene data show CDR1 as MNHEY and CDR2 as SVGEGT. CDR3 protein: CASRTYPDTQYF.

The chain couples TRBV6-4 to TRBJ2-7; there is no DNA to check the TCRdb D call of TRBD1. CDR3 size: 12 residues. CDR1 is MRHNA and CDR2 is SNTAGT in the germline V gene. The CDR3: CASRQKTGEQYF.

The chain joins TRBV28 to TRBJ1-1; TCRdb calls TRBD1, which cannot be checked without DNA. This CDR3 contains 13 residues. CDR1 MDHEN and CDR2 SYDVKM come from the germline V gene. CDR3 sequence reads: CAILTLGGTEAFF. The whole variable domain, filled in from reference TRBV28 and TRBJ1-1, reads DVKVTQSSRYLVKRTGEKVFLECVQDMDHENMFWYRQDPGLGLRLIYFSYDVKMKEKGDIPEGYSVSREKKERFSLILESASTNQTSMYLCAILTLGGTEAFFGQGTRLTVV.

The chain is built from TRBV28 and TRBJ2-5; TCRdb's D gene call, TRBD1, goes unchecked for lack of DNA. Per the germline V gene, CDR1 is MDHEN and CDR2 is SYDVKM. There are 14 residues in the CDR3. CDR3 sequence reads: CASSPSGGFQTQYF. Based on the CDR3 plus reference TRBV28 and TRBJ2-5, the full variable domain is DVKVTQSSRYLVKRTGEKVFLECVQDMDHENMFWYRQDPGLGLRLIYFSYDVKMKEKGDIPEGYSVSREKKERFSLILESASTNQTSMYLCASSPSGGFQTQYFGPGTRLLVL.

The chain carries TRBV28 and TRBJ1-5; no DNA is available, so the TRBD1 call from TCRdb remains unchecked. Germline V gene sequence: CDR1 MDHEN, CDR2 SYDVKM. The CDR3 runs to 13 residues. This CDR3 is CASSSTGTGPQHF. Variable domain in full (rest from reference TRBV28 and TRBJ1-5): DVKVTQSSRYLVKRTGEKVFLECVQDMDHENMFWYRQDPGLGLRLIYFSYDVKMKEKGDIPEGYSVSREKKERFSLILESASTNQTSMYLCASSSTGTGPQHFGDGTRLSIL.

The chain employs TRBV29-1 and TRBJ2-3; the TCRdb call, TRBD1, lacks DNA for checking. Germline CDR1 and CDR2: SQVTM and ANQGSEA. The CDR3 consists of 14 residues. The CDR3 loop is CALRQDSTKDTQYF.

The chain has TRBV7-6 and TRBJ2-3; TCRdb selects TRBD2, and the lack of DNA leaves this call unchecked. The CDR3 has 17 amino acids. Germline CDR1 reads SGHVS; CDR2 reads FNYEAQ. The CDR3 sequence: CASSSRPSGGRTDTQYF.

The chain carries TRBV7-6 and TRBJ1-1; TCRdb's D call, TRBD1, is unchecked because there is no DNA. In germline, CDR1 is SGHVS, CDR2 FNYEAQ. The CDR3 loop spans 12 amino acids. CDR3 in amino acids: CASRVDRPRSFF. Together with reference TRBV7-6 and TRBJ1-1, the CDR3 gives the full variable domain: GAGVSQSPRYKVTKRGQDVALRCDPISGHVSLYWYRQALGQGPEFLTYFNYEAQQDKSGLPNDRFSAERPEGSISTLTIQRTEQRDSAMYRCASRVDRPRSFFGQGTRLTVV.

The chain combines TRBV12-3 or TRBV12-4 with TRBJ2-4; TCRdb calls TRBD2, which cannot be checked without DNA. This CDR3 has 14 amino acids. CDR3 residues: CASSFGGMGSIQYF.

Here the CDR3 reads CSARRLASYEQYF. The V and J genes are TRBV20-1 and TRBJ2-7. This CDR3 spans 13 amino acids. Germline V gene lookup returns CDR1 DFQATT and CDR2 SNEGSKA (reference sequence).

The V and J genes are TRBV6-5 and TRBJ1-5. Germline V gene lookup returns CDR1 MNHEY and CDR2 SVGAGI. The CDR3 extends over 13 amino acids. CDR3 residues: CASSYQYNQPQHF.

The chain couples TRBV10-3 to TRBJ2-3; the D call of TRBD2 rests on TCRdb alone, since no DNA is present to check it. This CDR3 contains 14 residues. Germline V gene data show CDR1 as ENHRY and CDR2 as SYGVKD. The CDR3 sequence: CAISGKAGADTQYF.

The genes are TRBV6-5 and TRBJ2-4; the TRBD2 assignment by TCRdb is unverifiable without DNA. The germline gives CDR1 MNHEY, CDR2 SVGAGI. The length of the CDR3 is 15 residues. The CDR3 here is CASSYSAGDKNIQYF.

The chain is built from TRBV6-5 and TRBJ2-7. This CDR3 comprises 14 residues. Germline loops: CDR1 MNHEY, CDR2 SVGAGI. The CDR3 reads CASSYGGTTYEQYF.

V usage is TRBV7-8 and J usage is TRBJ2-5; TCRdb returns TRBD1, unconfirmable since there is no DNA. The CDR3 is made up of 14 amino acids. The germline V gene has CDR1 SGHVS and CDR2 FQNEAQ. This CDR3 reads CASSSLSREETQYF.

This chain links TRBV5-6 with TRBJ2-2; TCRdb selects TRBD1, and the lack of DNA leaves this call unchecked. The CDR3 sequence is 14 residues long. Germline CDR1 SGHDT, CDR2 YYEEEE. CDR3 residues: CASTGQLNTGELFF.

The CDR3 protein is CASSGTDWIVSNQPQHF. The chain combines TRBV28 with TRBJ1-5; the TRBD1 assignment by TCRdb is unverifiable without DNA. Per germline, CDR1 MDHEN and CDR2 SYDVKM. The CDR3 has 17 residues.

J is TRBJ2-1 and V is TRBV20-1; with no DNA, the TCRdb D assignment of TRBD1 cannot be verified. The CDR3 loop spans 18 amino acids. Germline-derived CDR1 and CDR2 are DFQATT and SNEGSKA (reference sequence). This CDR3 reads CSAREGGPRGYSYNEQFF.